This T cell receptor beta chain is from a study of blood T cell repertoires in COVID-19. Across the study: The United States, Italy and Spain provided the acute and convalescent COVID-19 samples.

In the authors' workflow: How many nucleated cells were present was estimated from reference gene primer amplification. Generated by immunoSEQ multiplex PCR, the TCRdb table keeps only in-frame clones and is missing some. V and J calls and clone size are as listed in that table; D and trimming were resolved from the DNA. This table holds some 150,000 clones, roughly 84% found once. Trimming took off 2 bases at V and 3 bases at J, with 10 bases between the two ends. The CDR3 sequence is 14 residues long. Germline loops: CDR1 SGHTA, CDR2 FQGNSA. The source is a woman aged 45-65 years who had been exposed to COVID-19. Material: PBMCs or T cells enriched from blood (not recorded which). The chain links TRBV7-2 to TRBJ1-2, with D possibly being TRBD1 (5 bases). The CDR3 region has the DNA TGTGCCAGCAGCTTACAGGGCGGGGACTATGGCTACACCTTC. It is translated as CASSLQGGDYGYTF.